This T cell receptor (beta chain) was sequenced for a study of shared clonotypes between healthy human individuals. Notes on the study in general: Compared with memory subsets, naive subsets generally had larger estimated richness.

For this clone: The antigen remains undetermined.

V trimming: 4 bases; J trimming: 1 base; junction bases outside the gene matches: 12. Germline V gene data show CDR1 as ENHRY and CDR2 as SYGVKD. The CDR3 runs to 19 residues. The authors distributed each subset's genomic DNA evenly over several immunoSEQ plates. Clones were read by immunoSEQ multiplex PCR, and TCRdb kept only the in-frame ones, dropping some. The data show about 2.4 million clones, 80% to 95% seen once. This rearrangement joins TRBV10-3 to TRBJ2-1, with 11 bases matching TRBD2. What was sequenced was naive CD4+ T cells from PBMCs. The sample's subset: CD45RA+ positively selected. The receptor was derived from a man aged 18 to 29 in good health. Some clones in this sample may be carry-over from other donors' samples. For the CDR3, the DNA is TGTGCCATCAGTGGTCGAACTAGCGGGAGATCTTGGTCCTACAATGAGCAGTTCTTC. Translation: CAISGRTSGRSWSYNEQFF.